The entry that follows covers one T cell receptor beta chain sequence. Its antigen is currently unknown. Sequenced by immunoSEQ multiplex PCR; TCRdb stores in-frame clones only, minus some. The data contain 100,000 or so clones, about 90% of them seen just once; the ten biggest clones take up around 3.1%. This entry belongs to a study of T cell responses to AZD1222 COVID-19 vaccine. Study-level findings and limits: Dominant CD4 TCR responses targeted spike regions 160-218 and 743-854.

Germline V gene data show CDR1 as MGHDK and CDR2 as SYGVNS. The CDR3 has 13 residues. V lost 10 bases to trimming and J lost 6 bases, with 19 bases between them. The genes are TRBV25-1 and TRBJ2-7; either TRBD1 or TRBD2 may fit D (5 bases each). Sample: peripheral blood, taken on day 0 of AZD1222 vaccination. This receptor was identified in an adult in good health. The CDR3 region is CAKTGVGASEQYV. CDR3 bases: TGTGCCAAGACCGGGGTAGGGGCCTCCGAGCAGTACGTC.